What follows describes a single TCR beta chain. The germline V and J ends were trimmed by 5 bases and 6 bases, with 16 bases remaining between them. Germline values: CDR1 SEHNR, CDR2 FQNEAQ (reference sequence). This CDR3 comprises 14 residues. The data stem from a study of immune evolution from preneoplasia to lung adenocarcinoma. Sequenced by immunoSEQ multiplex PCR; TCRdb stores in-frame clones only, minus some. This table has about 5,000 clones, about four fifths appearing once. The sequenced sample consisted of FFPE adjacent normal lung tissue. The receptor's source is a donor at least 70 years old with lung adenocarcinoma. V is TRBV7-9 and J is TRBJ1-2; D remains ambiguous. CDR3 region: CASSPIGIGDGYTF. In DNA form, the CDR3 reads TGTGCCAGCAGCCCCATAGGCATCGGTGATGGCTACACCTTC.